This TCR beta chain was recovered during a study of T cells in Graves' hyperthyroidism and ophthalmopathy. Broader study findings: Blood held most thyroid clonotypes expanded above 0.001 frequency.

This clonotype has at least ten counts. Its specificity is unknown. Amplification of TCR beta CDR3 regions used RNA as the template. TCR CDR3 underwent first-round RT-PCR with the HTBI primer set. TCRdb re-called the multiplex PCR reads through MiXCR, storing one row per CDR3 protein. The sample lists about 570,000 distinct CDR3 sequences, approximately 44% seen once, with 15% to 20% in the top ten. Not enrolled were patients with uncontrolled infection, other autoimmune disease, pregnancy or lactation. Deletions cut 4 bases from V and 0 bases from J, with 25 bases between. This CDR3 is built from 18 residues. CDR1 is DFQATT, CDR2 SNEGSKA, per germline (reference sequence).

This TCR derives from an adult woman with Graves' disease, either hyperthyroidism or ophthalmopathy (not recorded which). The chain has TRBV20-1 and TRBJ2-7, with D hard to call. Sequenced material: peripheral blood or thyroid tissue (not recorded which). This CDR3 is CSAKKWKTTRIPSYEQYF. The CDR3 nucleotides are TGCAGTGCTAAGAAATGGAAGACAACTCGAATACCCTCCTACGAGCAGTACTTC.